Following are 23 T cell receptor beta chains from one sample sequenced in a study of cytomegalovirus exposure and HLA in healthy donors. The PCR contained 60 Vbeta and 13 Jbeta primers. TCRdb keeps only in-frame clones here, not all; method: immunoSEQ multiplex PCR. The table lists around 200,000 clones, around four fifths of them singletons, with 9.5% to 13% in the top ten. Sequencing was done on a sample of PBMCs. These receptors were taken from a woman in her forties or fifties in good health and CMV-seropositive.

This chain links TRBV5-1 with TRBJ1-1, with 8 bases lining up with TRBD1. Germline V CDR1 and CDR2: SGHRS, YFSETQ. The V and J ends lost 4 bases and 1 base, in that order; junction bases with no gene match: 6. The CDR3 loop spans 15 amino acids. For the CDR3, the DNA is TGCGCCAGCAGCGGAGGACAGGGTGAGAACACTGAAGCTTTCTTT. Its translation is CASSGGQGENTEAFF. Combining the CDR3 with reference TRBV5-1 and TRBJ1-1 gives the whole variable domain KAGVTQTPRYLIKTRGQQVTLSCSPISGHRSVSWYQQTPGQGLQFLFEYFSETQRNKGNFPGRFSGRQFSNSRSEMNVSTLELGDSALYLCASSGGQGENTEAFFGQGTRLTVV.

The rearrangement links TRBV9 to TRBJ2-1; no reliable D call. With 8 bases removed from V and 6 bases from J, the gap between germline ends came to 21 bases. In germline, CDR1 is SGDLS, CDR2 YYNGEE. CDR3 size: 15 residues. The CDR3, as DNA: TGTGCCAGTGCATCTGACGTGGTGTCAGGCAATGAGCAGTTCTTC. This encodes CASASDVVSGNEQFF. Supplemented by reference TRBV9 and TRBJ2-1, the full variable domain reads DSGVTQTPKHLITATGQRVTLRCSPRSGDLSVYWYQQSLDQGLQFLIQYYNGEERAKGNILERFSAQQFPDLHSELNLSSLELGDSALYFCASASDVVSGNEQFFGPGTRLTVL.

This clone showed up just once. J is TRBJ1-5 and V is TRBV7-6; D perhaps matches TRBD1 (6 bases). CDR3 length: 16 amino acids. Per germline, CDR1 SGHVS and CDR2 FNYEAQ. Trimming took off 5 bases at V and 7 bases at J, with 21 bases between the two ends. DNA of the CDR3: TGTGCCAGCAGCGCAGAGAAGGGGGTATTCAGACAGCCCCAGCATTTT. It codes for CASSAEKGVFRQPQHF. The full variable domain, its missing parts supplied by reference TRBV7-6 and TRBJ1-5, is GAGVSQSPRYKVTKRGQDVALRCDPISGHVSLYWYRQALGQGPEFLTYFNYEAQQDKSGLPNDRFSAERPEGSISTLTIQRTEQRDSAMYRCASSAEKGVFRQPQHFGDGTRLSIL.

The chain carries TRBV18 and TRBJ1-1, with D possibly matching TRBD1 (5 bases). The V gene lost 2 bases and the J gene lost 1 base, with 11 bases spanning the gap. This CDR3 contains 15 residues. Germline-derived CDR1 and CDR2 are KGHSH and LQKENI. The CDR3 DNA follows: TGTGCCAGCTCACCAATATCGACAGAGAACACTGAAGCTTTCTTT. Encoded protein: CASSPISTENTEAFF.

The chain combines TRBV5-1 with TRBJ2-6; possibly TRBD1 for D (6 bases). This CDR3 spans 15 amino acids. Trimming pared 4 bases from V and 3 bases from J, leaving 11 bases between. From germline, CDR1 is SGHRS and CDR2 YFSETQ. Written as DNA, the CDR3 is TGCGCCAGCAGCCGCCAGGGGTATGGGGCCAACGTCCTGACTTTC. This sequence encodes CASSRQGYGANVLTF.

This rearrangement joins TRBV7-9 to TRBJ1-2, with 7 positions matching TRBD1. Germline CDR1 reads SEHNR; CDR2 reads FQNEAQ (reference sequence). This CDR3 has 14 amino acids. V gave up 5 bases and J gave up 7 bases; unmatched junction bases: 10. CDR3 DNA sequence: TGTGCCAGCAGCGCGAGTAACAGGGGAGGTGGCTACACCTTC. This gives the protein CASSASNRGGGYTF.

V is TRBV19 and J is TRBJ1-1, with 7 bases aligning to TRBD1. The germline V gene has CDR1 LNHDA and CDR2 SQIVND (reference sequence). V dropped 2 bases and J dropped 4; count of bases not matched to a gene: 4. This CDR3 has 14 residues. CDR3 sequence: CASSIRQGGTEAFF. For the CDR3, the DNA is TGTGCCAGTAGTATAAGGCAGGGGGGCACTGAAGCTTTCTTT.

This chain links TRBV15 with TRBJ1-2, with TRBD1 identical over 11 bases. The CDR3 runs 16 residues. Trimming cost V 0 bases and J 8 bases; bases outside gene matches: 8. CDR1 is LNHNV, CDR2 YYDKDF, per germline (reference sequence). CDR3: CATSRDFRDRGYGYTF. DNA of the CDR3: TGTGCCACCAGCAGAGATTTTAGGGACAGGGGGTACGGCTACACCTTC.

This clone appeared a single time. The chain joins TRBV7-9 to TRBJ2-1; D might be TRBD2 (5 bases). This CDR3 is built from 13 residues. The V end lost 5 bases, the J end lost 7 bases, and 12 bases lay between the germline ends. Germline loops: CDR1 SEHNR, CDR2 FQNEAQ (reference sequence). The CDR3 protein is CASSPTTGNEQFF. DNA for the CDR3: TGTGCCAGCAGCCCCACTACGGGGAATGAGCAGTTCTTC. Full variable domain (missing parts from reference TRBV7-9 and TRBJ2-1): DTGVSQNPRHKITKRGQNVTFRCDPISEHNRLYWYRQTLGQGPEFLTYFQNEAQLEKSRLLSDRFSAERPKGSFSTLEIQRTEQGDSAMYLCASSPTTGNEQFFGPGTRLTVL.

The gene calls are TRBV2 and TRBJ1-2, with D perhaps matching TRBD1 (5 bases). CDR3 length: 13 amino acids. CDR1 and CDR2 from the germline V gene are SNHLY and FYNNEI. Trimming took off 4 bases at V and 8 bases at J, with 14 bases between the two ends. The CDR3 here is CASSVAGTYGYTF. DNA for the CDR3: TGTGCCAGCAGTGTAGCAGGGACTTACGGCTACACCTTC.

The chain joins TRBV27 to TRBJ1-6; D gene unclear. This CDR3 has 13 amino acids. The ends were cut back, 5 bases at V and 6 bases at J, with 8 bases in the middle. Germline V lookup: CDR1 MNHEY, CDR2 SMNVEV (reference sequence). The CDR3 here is CASSPTINSPLHF. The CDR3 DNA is TGTGCCAGCAGTCCCACTATTAATTCACCCCTCCACTTT.

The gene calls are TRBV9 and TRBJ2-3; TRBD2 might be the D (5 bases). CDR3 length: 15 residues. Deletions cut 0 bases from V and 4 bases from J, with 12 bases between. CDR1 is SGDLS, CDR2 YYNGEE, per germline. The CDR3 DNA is TGTGCCAGCAGCGTAGCTCCTAGCCGGGCAGATACGCAGTATTTT. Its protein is CASSVAPSRADTQYF. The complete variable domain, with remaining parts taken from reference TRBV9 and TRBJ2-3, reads DSGVTQTPKHLITATGQRVTLRCSPRSGDLSVYWYQQSLDQGLQFLIQYYNGEERAKGNILERFSAQQFPDLHSELNLSSLELGDSALYFCASSVAPSRADTQYFGPGTRLTVL.

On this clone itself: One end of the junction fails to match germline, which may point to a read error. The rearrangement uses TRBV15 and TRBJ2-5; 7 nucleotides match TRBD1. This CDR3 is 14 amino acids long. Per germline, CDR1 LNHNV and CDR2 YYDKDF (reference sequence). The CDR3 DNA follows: TGTGCCACCAGCATCCGGGACAGCCAAGGGACCCAGTACTTC. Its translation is CATSIRDSQGTQYF.

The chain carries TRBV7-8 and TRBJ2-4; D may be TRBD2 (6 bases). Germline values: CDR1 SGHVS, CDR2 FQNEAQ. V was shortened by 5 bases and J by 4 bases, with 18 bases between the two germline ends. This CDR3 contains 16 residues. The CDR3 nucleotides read TGTGCCAGCAGCCCCATCAGGGTCGGGACTAAAAACATTCAGTACTTC. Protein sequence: CASSPIRVGTKNIQYF.

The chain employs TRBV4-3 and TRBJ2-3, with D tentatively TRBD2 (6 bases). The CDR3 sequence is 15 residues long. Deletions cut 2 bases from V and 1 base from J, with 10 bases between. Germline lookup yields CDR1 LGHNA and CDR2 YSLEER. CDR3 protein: CASSQLATRTDTQYF. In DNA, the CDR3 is TGCGCCAGCAGCCAACTAGCGACTCGCACAGATACGCAGTATTTT.

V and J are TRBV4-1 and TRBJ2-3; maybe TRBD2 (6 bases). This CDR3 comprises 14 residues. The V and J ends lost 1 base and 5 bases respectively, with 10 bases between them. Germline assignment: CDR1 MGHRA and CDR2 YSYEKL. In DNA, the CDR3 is TGCGCCAGCAGCCAAGGCGGGGTCCTAGATACGCAGTATTTT. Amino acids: CASSQGGVLDTQYF.

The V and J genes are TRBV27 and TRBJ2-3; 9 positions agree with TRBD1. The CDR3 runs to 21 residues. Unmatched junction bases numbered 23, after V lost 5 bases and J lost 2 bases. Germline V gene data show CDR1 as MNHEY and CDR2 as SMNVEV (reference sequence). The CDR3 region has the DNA TGTGCCAGCAGTCCAACACACAGGGGGCGTAGGGGGGGGGTCCTCACAGATACGCAGTATTTT. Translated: CASSPTHRGRRGGVLTDTQYF.

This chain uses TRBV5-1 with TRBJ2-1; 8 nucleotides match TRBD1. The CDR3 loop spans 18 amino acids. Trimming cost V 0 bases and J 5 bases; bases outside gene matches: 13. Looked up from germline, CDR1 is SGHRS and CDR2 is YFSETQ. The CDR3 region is CASSLGNRFRGRDNEQFF. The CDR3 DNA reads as TGCGCCAGCAGCTTGGGGAATAGGTTCAGGGGGCGAGACAATGAGCAGTTCTTC.

As DNA, the CDR3 is TGTGCCAGCAGGTCACGCCCGGGGGTAGGAGCTTTCTTT. This encodes CASRSRPGVGAFF. The J gene is TRBJ1-1, the V gene TRBV6-1, with D perhaps TRBD1 (5 bases). Per germline, CDR1 MNHNS and CDR2 SASEGT. This CDR3 spans 13 amino acids. The V and J ends lost 6 bases and 10 bases respectively, with 18 bases between them.

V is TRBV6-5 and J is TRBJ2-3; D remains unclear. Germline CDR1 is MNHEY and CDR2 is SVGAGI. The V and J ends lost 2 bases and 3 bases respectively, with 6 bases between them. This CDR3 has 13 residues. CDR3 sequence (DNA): TGTGCCAGCAGTTACACGGAGACAGATACGCAGTATTTT. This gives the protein CASSYTETDTQYF.

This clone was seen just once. This CDR3 reads CAWSGDRISYEQYF. The CDR3 nucleotides read TGTGCCTGGAGTGGGGACAGGATCTCCTACGAGCAGTACTTC. The rearrangement links TRBV30 to TRBJ2-7; 8 nucleotides align to TRBD1. From germline, CDR1 is GTSNPN and CDR2 SVGIG (reference sequence). J was trimmed by 0 bases and V by 1 base; bases with no gene match: 2. This CDR3 is 14 amino acids long.

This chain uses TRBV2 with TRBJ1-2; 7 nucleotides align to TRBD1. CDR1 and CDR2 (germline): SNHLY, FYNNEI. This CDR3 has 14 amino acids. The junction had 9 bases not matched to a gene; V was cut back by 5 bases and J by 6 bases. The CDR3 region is CASSHTGVLDGYTF. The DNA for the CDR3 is TGTGCCAGCAGTCATACAGGGGTTTTAGATGGCTACACCTTC.

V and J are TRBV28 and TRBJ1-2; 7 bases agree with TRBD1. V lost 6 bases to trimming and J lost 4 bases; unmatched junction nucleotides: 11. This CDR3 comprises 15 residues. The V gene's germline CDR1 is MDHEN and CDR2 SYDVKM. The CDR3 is CASRTTGAPAYGYTF. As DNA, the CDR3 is TGTGCCAGCAGGACTACAGGGGCCCCAGCCTATGGCTACACCTTC.